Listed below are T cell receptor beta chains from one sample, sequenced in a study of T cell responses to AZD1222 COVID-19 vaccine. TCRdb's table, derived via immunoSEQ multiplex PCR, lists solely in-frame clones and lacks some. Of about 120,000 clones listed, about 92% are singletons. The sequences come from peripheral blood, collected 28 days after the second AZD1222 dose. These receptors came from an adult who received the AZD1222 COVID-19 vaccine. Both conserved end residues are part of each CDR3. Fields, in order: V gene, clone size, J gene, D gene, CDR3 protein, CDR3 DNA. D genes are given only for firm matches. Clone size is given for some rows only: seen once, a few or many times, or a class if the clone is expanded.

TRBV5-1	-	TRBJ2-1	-	CASSLGDHNEQFF	TGCGCCAGCAGCCTGGGGGACCACAATGAGCAGTTCTTC
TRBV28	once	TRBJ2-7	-	CASSSNTYQQYF	TGTGCCAGCAGTTCAAATACCTATCAGCAGTACTTC
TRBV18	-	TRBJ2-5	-	CASSPLGTEETQYF	TGTGCCAGCTCACCACTGGGGACCGAAGAGACCCAGTACTTC
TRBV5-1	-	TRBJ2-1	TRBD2	CASSSELAGGPGEQFF	TGCGCCAGCAGCTCAGAATTAGCGGGAGGGCCAGGGGAGCAGTTCTTC
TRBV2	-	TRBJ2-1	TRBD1	CASRGTGRNNEQFF	TGTGCCAGCAGAGGGACAGGAAGGAACAATGAGCAGTTCTTC
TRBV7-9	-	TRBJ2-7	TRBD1	CASSFPGQNLYEQYF	TGTGCCAGCAGCTTTCCGGGACAGAATCTCTACGAGCAGTACTTC
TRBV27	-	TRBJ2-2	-	CASHEPNTGELFF	TGTGCCAGTCATGAACCGAACACCGGGGAGCTGTTTTTT
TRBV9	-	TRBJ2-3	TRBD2	CASSVFEGSGRSTDTQYF	TGTGCCAGCAGCGTTTTTGAGGGTAGCGGGAGGAGCACAGATACGCAGTATTTT
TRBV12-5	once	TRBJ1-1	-	CASGLDDTSYTEAFF	TGTGCTAGTGGTTTGGATGACACCAGTTACACTGAAGCTTTCTTT
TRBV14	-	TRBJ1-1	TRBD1	CASSQGGTEAFF	TGTGCCAGCTCCCAGGGGGGAACTGAAGCTTTCTTT
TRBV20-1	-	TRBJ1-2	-	CSAWEGGYTF	TGCAGTGCTTGGGAGGGGGGCTACACCTTC
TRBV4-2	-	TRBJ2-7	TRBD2	CASSQVLLAGGYEQYF	TGTGCCAGCAGCCAAGTTCTACTAGCGGGAGGTTACGAGCAGTACTTC
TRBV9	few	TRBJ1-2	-	CASSVGGDYGYTF	TGTGCCAGCAGCGTAGGAGGGGACTATGGCTACACCTTC
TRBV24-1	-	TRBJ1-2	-	CATSDPTLNYGYTF	TGTGCCACCAGTGACCCCACACTAAACTATGGCTACACCTTC
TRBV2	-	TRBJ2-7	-	CASSEMAGFLLEQYF	TGTGCCAGCAGTGAGATGGCAGGATTCCTGCTCGAGCAGTACTTC
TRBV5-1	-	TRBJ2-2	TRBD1	CASSQGRGNGIGELFF	TGCGCCAGCAGTCAAGGCAGGGGGAACGGAATCGGGGAGCTGTTTTTT
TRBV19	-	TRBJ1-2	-	CASSTLGGSPSHNYGYTF	TGTGCCAGTAGTACCCTGGGGGGCAGCCCCTCTCATAACTATGGCTACACCTTC
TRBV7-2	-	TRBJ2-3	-	CASSSPAGSTDTQYF	TGTGCCAGCAGCTCTCCTGCCGGCAGCACAGATACGCAGTATTTT
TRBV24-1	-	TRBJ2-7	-	CATSDDMRPSASSYEQYF	TGTGCCACCAGTGATGATATGAGGCCTAGCGCGAGCTCCTACGAGCAGTACTTC
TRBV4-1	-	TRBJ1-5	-	CASSLGSVRNQPQHF	TGCGCCAGCAGCCTCGGATCGGTAAGAAATCAGCCCCAGCATTTT
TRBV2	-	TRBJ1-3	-	CASSDRPGNTIYF	TGTGCCAGCAGTGACCGGCCCGGAAACACCATATATTTT
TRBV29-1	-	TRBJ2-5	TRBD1	CSARTGRETQYF	TGCAGCGCCCGGACAGGACGGGAGACCCAGTACTTC
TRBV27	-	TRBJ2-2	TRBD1	CASSLSWFKGTRQGNTGELFF	TGTGCCAGCAGTTTATCCTGGTTTAAGGGCACCCGACAGGGGAACACCGGGGAGCTGTTTTTT
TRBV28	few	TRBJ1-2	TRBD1	CASSLRSGGVVYGYTF	TGTGCCAGCAGTTTGAGGTCAGGGGGGGTCGTCTATGGCTACACCTTC
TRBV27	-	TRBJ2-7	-	CASSPSYGGYEQYF	TGTGCCAGCAGCCCTTCATACGGGGGCTACGAGCAGTACTTC
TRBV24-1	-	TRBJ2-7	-	CATSDRQANSYEQYF	TGTGCCACCAGTGATAGACAGGCCAACTCCTACGAGCAGTACTTC
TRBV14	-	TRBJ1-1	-	CASSPLDRISAEAFF	TGTGCCAGCAGCCCACTCGACAGAATTTCGGCTGAAGCTTTCTTT
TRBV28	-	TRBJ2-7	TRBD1	CASSLRDRALEQYF	TGTGCCAGCAGTCTCCGGGACAGGGCCCTCGAGCAGTACTTC
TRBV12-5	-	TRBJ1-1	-	CASGLVREGIWDTEAFF	TGTGCTAGTGGTTTGGTACGGGAGGGAATCTGGGACACTGAAGCTTTCTTT